This TCR beta chain emerged from a study of OX40 agonist ivuxolimab in advanced cancers. Study overall: Prior anti-PD-1, anti-PD-L1 or anti-CTLA-4 therapy was allowed; around 40% had some.

Only in-frame clones appear in the TCRdb table, and some are missing; sequencing was by immunoSEQ multiplex PCR. The table lists roughly 68,000 clones, 86% of them singletons, with around 8.3% in the top ten. This CDR3 comprises 13 residues. CDR1 is ENHRY and CDR2 is SYGVKD in the germline V gene. Deletions cut 7 bases from V and 4 bases from J, with 13 bases between. The chain carries TRBV10-3 and TRBJ1-2; no firm D call. Material: CD4+ or CD8+ T cells sorted from blood, obtained in a trial of the OX40 agonist ivuxolimab. This sequence originates from an adult with an advanced solid tumor such as melanoma, head and neck, liver or kidney cancer. CDR3 nucleotides: TGTGCCATCACCCGAGAGAGGAGCTATGGCTACACCTTC. Translating it yields CAITRERSYGYTF.